This T cell receptor beta chain was found in a study of beta chain features in type 1 diabetes. Looking at the study overall: Age, gender and cell yields were similar between patients and healthy donors. Examined across all samples were about 110,000,000 sorted cells.

With regard to this clone: Its matching antigen is unknown.

Study-level points and caveats: TCRB CDR3 length was moderately but significantly reduced in all four CD4+ subsets of Type 1 diabetes patients.

Trimming shortened V by 1 base and J by 0 bases, and 13 bases separated the two germline ends. The V gene's germline CDR1 is GTSNPN and CDR2 SVGIG (reference sequence). The CDR3 totals 16 residues. Sequencing targeted expressed TCRB transcripts, as all isolated RNA had been reverse transcribed. Data came from immunoSEQ multiplex PCR; TCRdb stores just in-frame clones and leaves some out. The sample includes about 660,000 clones, over 13% seen only once; the top ten take roughly 0.04%. One heparinised draw, averaging roughly 0.12 L, was taken per donor. In all sorted populations, purity surpassed 95%. This sequence joins TRBV30 and TRBJ2-1, with D possibly being TRBD2 (6 bases). The specimen sequenced was naive CD4+ T cells from blood. This clonotype originated in a man aged 18 to 29 with type 1 diabetes. CDR3 DNA sequence: TGTGCCTGGAGTGGGGGGACTTCCAGCTCCTACAATGAGCAGTTCTTC. Translated, it gives CAWSGGTSSSYNEQFF.